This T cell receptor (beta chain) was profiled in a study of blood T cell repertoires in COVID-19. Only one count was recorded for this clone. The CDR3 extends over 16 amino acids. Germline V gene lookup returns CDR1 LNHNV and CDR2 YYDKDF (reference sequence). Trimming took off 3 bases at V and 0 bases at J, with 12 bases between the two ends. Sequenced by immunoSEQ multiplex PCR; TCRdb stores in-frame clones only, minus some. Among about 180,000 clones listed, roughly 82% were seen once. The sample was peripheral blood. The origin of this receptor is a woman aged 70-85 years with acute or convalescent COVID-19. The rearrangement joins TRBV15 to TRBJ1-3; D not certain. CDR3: CATSSPGRDSGNTIYF. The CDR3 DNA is TGTGCCACCAGCAGCCCCGGACGGGACTCTGGAAACACCATATATTTT.